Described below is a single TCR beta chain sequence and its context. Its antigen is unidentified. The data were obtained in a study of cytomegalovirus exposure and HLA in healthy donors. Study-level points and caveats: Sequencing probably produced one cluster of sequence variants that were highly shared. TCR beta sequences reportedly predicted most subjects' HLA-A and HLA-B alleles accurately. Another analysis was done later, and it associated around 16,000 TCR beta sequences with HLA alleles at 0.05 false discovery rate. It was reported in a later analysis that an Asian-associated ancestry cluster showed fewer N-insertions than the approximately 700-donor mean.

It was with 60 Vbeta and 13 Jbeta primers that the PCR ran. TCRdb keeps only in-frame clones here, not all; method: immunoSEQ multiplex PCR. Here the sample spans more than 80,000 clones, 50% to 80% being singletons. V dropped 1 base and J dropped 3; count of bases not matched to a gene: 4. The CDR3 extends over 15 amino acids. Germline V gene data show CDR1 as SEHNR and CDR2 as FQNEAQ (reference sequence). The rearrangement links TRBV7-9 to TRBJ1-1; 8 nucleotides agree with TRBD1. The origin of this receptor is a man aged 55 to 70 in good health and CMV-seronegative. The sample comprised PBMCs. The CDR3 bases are TGTGCCAGCAGCTTAGGCGCGACAGGGGACACTGAAGCTTTCTTT. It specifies CASSLGATGDTEAFF.